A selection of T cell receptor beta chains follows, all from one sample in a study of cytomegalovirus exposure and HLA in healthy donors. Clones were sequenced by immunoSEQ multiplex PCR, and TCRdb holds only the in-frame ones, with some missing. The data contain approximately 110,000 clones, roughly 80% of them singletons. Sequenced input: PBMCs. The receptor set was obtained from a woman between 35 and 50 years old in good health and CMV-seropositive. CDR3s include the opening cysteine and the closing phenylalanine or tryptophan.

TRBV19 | CASSIGAADNEKLFF
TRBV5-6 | CASSFQGAGGETQYF
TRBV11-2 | CASSLEWHETEAFF
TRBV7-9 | CASSLDLETGELFF
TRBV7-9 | CASSGELFF
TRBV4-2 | CASSQGQLAGGQYEQYF
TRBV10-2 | CASSRGRAYSNQPQHF
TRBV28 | CASSAFLLQGPDEKLFF
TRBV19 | CASSLQGAQQAFF
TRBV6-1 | CASSAEAWDQPQHF
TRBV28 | CASSLLDRSRGYTF
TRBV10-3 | CAISPNRDTNEKLFF
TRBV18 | CASSLNRGQNGLFF
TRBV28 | CASSFRGLLYQPQHF
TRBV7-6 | CASSPRGLQLEQYF
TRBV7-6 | CASSLVPAGVRLWANVLTF
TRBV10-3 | CAIRRDRGFNTEAFF
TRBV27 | CASSSLHAGGRGYTF
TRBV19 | CASRRGVTEFNEKLFF
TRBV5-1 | CASTEPAGELFF
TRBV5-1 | CASSLYPLAGYEQYF
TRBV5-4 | CASSLARDRTGELFF
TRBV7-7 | CASSPHRYLVGGYNEQFF
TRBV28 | CALQGLLNTEAFF
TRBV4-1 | CASSPLGTTDTQYF
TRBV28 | CASSGTPGGVGGSPYNEQFF
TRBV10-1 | CASRLGQGEDQPQHF
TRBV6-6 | CASSYNRGYSYEQYF
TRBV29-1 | CSGTTGDYGYTF
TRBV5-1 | CASSFAQGQYGYTF
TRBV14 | CASSQAGVELFF
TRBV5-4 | CASSLDRFSYGYTF
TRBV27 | CASSLSPRGPVGYTF
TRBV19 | CASSIRTEGEKLFF
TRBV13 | CASSPRGGRGEEQFF
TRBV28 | CASSPFGEGVVDTQYF
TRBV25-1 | CASSESGQQNTIYF
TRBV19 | CASIATSGSTDTQYF
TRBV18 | CASSPDRGRTSGANVLTF
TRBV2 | CASSEKLAYDSYEQYF
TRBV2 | CASSGDRVVGNQPQHF
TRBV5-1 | CASSLAGGISAFF
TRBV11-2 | CASSLGTGTTEAFF
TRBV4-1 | CASSHQGNYGYTF
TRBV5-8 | CASSLARRQGRTEAFF
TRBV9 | CASSVGGQYSNYGYTF
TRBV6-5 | CASSYVRGRELFF
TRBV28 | CASKGLGQGRTGELFF